Below are 11 T cell receptor beta chains sequenced from a single sample in a study of cytomegalovirus exposure and HLA in healthy donors. In the PCR, 60 Vbeta and 13 Jbeta primers were used. Only in-frame clones appear in the TCRdb table, and some are missing; sequencing was by immunoSEQ multiplex PCR. The sample consists of about 70,000 clones, 62% of them appearing once. Sequenced input: PBMCs. The receptors here all came from a man aged 25-40 years in good health and CMV-seronegative.

J is TRBJ2-7 and V is TRBV7-9, with 7 bases identical to TRBD1. Germline CDR1 is SEHNR and CDR2 is FQNEAQ (reference sequence). This CDR3 region has 14 residues. Trimming at V came to 1 base and at J to 6 bases, leaving 6 bases not matched to a gene. The CDR3 sequence is CASSLEQGQREQYF. As DNA, the CDR3 is TGTGCCAGCAGCTTAGAACAGGGGCAACGCGAGCAGTACTTC.

V and J are TRBV7-2 and TRBJ2-1, with D unresolved. V lost 6 bases to trimming and J lost 8 bases, with 5 bases between them. Germline V lookup: CDR1 SGHTA, CDR2 FQGNSA. The CDR3 sequence is 10 residues long. The CDR3 region is CASSLYEQFF. The CDR3, as DNA: TGTGCCAGCAGTCTCTATGAGCAGTTCTTC.

The sample holds one count of this clone. The CDR3 DNA follows: TGCGCCAGCAGCCAAGATTTCGCAGGGCAGACGTGGGGCTACACCTTC. Translated, it gives CASSQDFAGQTWGYTF. The chain is built from TRBV4-1 and TRBJ1-2; tentative D call: TRBD1 (5 bases). The CDR3 runs 16 residues. Trimming cost V 0 bases and J 8 bases, with 19 bases left between them. In germline, CDR1 is MGHRA, CDR2 YSYEKL.

The V gene is TRBV5-4, the J gene TRBJ2-3; 9 bases line up with TRBD2. J was trimmed by 1 base and V by 2 bases; bases with no gene match: 2. Germline V lookup: CDR1 SGHNT, CDR2 YYREEE (reference sequence). CDR3 length equals 15 residues. CDR3 amino acids: CASSFPSGGTDTQYF. The CDR3 DNA sequence: TGTGCCAGCAGCTTCCCTAGCGGGGGCACAGATACGCAGTATTTT.

CDR3 region: CASSSQGTRGYTF. As DNA, the CDR3 is TGTGCCAGCAGCTCACAGGGAACTCGGGGCTACACCTTC. The chain has TRBV7-9 and TRBJ1-2, with D possibly TRBD1 on 6 matching bases. Trimming pared 4 bases from V and 8 bases from J, leaving 14 bases between. The germline CDR1 and CDR2 sequences are SEHNR and FQNEAQ (reference sequence). The CDR3 consists of 13 residues.

The chain employs TRBV15 and TRBJ1-1; a weak D match, TRBD1 (5 bases). Per germline, CDR1 LNHNV and CDR2 YYDKDF (reference sequence). The ends were cut back, 2 bases at V and 2 bases at J, with 9 bases in the middle. The CDR3 consists of 14 residues. CDR3 region: CATSRKGQNTEAFF. In nucleotides, the CDR3 is TGTGCCACCAGCAGAAAAGGACAAAACACTGAAGCTTTCTTT.

The chain is built from TRBV5-1 and TRBJ2-7, with TRBD2 matching 11 bases. Germline values: CDR1 SGHRS, CDR2 YFSETQ. This CDR3 spans 16 amino acids. The J segment lost 4 bases and the V segment lost 4 bases, leaving 10 bases of the junction unmatched. CDR3 in DNA: TGCGCCAGCAGCGGTTTAGCGGGGGGGCTGGGGTACGAGCAGTACTTC. This encodes CASSGLAGGLGYEQYF. The entire variable domain, with the rest obtained from reference TRBV5-1 and TRBJ2-7, is as follows: KAGVTQTPRYLIKTRGQQVTLSCSPISGHRSVSWYQQTPGQGLQFLFEYFSETQRNKGNFPGRFSGRQFSNSRSEMNVSTLELGDSALYLCASSGLAGGLGYEQYFGPGTRLTVT.

The chain recombines TRBV29-1 with TRBJ2-3; TRBD2 might be the D (6 bases). This CDR3 spans 13 amino acids. Germline assignment: CDR1 SQVTM and CDR2 ANQGSEA. The germline V and J ends were trimmed by 4 bases and 1 base, with 9 bases remaining between them. CDR3 residues: CSVGASGTDTQYF. DNA of the CDR3: TGCAGCGTTGGGGCTAGCGGCACAGATACGCAGTATTTT.

The V and J genes are TRBV5-1 and TRBJ1-1, with D tentatively TRBD1 (6 bases). From germline, CDR1 is SGHRS and CDR2 YFSETQ. The CDR3 loop spans 15 amino acids. Deletions cut 0 bases from V and 3 bases from J, with 12 bases between. CDR3 in amino acids: CASSLAGRGDTEAFF. The DNA of the CDR3 is TGCGCCAGCAGCTTGGCGGGCAGGGGAGACACTGAAGCTTTCTTT.

The chain links TRBV6-6 to TRBJ2-5, with unresolved D. CDR1 and CDR2 from the germline V gene are MNHNY and SVGAGI (reference sequence). This CDR3 region has 12 residues. The germline V and J ends were trimmed by 6 bases and 5 bases, with 10 bases remaining between them. The CDR3 loop is CASSPLRETQYF. The DNA for the CDR3 is TGTGCCAGCAGCCCATTGCGGGAGACCCAGTACTTC.

The chain couples TRBV13 to TRBJ1-2, with D possibly being TRBD1 (6 bases). Germline CDR1 and CDR2: PRHDT and FYEKMQ (reference sequence). The V gene lost 6 bases and the J gene lost 4 bases, with 21 bases spanning the gap. The CDR3 length is 16 residues. The CDR3 reads CASRGGAAVDPYGYTF. The CDR3 coding sequence is TGTGCCAGCAGGGGGGGGGCAGCCGTAGACCCCTATGGCTACACCTTC.